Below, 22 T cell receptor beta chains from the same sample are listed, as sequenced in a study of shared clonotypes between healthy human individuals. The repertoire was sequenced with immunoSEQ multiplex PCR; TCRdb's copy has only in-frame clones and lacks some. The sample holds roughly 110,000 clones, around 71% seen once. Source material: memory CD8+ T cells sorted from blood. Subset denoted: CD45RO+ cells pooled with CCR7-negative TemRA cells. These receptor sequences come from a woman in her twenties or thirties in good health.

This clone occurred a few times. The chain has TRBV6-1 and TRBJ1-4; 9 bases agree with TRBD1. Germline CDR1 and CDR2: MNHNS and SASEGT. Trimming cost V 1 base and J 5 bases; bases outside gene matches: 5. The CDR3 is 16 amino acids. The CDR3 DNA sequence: TGTGCCAGCAGTGAAGGGTTTGGGACAGGGAATGAAAAACTGTTTTTT. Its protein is CASSEGFGTGNEKLFF.

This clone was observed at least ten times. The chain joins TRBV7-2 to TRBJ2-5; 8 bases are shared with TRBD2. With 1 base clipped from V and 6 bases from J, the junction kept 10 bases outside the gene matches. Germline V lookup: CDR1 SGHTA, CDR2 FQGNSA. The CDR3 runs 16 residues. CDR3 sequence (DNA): TGTGCCAGCAGCTTAGGTGGACTAGCCGGGAGCAAGACCCAGTACTTC. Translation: CASSLGGLAGSKTQYF.

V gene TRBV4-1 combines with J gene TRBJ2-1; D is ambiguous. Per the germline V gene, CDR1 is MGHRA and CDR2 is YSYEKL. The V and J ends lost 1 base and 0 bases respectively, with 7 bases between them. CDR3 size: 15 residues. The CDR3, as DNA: TGCGCCAGCAGCCAAGTGGCGGTCTCCTACAATGAGCAGTTCTTC. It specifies CASSQVAVSYNEQFF.

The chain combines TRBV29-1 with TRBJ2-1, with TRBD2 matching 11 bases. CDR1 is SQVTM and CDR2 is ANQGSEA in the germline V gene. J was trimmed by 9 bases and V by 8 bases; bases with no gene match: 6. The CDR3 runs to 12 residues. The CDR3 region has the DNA TGCAGCAGCACTAGCGGGAGCACTGAGCAGTTCTTC. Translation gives CSSTSGSTEQFF.

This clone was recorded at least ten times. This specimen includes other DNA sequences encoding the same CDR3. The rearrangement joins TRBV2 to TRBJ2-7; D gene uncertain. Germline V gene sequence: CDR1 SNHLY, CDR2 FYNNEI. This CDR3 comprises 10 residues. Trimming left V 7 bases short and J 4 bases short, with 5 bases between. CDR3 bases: TGTGCCAGCAAGGGTTACGAGCAGTACTTC. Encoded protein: CASKGYEQYF. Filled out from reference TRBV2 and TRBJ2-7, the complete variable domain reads EPEVTQTPSHQVTQMGQEVILRCVPISNHLYFYWYRQILGQKVEFLVSFYNNEISEKSEIFDDQFSVERPDGSNFTLKIRSTKLEDSAMYFCASKGYEQYFGPGTRLTVT.

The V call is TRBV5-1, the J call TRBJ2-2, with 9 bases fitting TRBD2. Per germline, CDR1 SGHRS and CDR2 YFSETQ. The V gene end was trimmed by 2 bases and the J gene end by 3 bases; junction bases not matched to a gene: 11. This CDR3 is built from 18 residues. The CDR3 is CASSFRPSGTSYTGELFF. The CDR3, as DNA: TGCGCCAGCAGCTTTAGGCCGTCTGGGACTAGCTACACCGGGGAGCTGTTTTTT.

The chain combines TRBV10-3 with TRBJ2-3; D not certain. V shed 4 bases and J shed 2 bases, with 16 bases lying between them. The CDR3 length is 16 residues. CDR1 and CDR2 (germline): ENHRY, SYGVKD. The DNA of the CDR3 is TGTGCCATCAGTGCTCTAGAATTTCCCCCCACAGATACGCAGTATTTT. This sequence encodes CAISALEFPPTDTQYF.

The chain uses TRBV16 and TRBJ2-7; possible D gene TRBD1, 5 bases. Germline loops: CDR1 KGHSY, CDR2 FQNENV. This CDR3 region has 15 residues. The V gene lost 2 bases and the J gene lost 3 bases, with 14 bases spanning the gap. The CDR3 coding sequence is TGTGCCAGCAGCCAAACAGGTTTTGGGGACTACGAGCAGTACTTC. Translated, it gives CASSQTGFGDYEQYF.

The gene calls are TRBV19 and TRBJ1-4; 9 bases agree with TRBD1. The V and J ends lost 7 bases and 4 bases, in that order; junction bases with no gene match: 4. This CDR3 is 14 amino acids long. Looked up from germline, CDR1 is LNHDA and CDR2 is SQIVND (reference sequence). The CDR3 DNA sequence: TGTGCCAGTACGACAGGGGGAGGTAATGAAAAACTGTTTTTT. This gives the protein CASTTGGGNEKLFF.

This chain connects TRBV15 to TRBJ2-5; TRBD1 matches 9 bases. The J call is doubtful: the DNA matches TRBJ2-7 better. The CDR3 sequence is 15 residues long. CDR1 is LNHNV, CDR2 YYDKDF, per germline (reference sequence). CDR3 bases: TGTGCCACCAGCAGAGAACAGGGGGCAAACTACGAGCAGTACTTC. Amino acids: CATSREQGANYEQYF.

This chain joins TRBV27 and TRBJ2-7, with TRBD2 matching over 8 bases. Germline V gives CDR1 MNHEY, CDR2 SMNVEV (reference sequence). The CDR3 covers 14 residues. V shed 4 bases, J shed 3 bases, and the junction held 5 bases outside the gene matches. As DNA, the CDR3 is TGTGCCAGCAGTTCCAGCGGGAGAATCTACGAGCAGTACTTC. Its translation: CASSSSGRIYEQYF.

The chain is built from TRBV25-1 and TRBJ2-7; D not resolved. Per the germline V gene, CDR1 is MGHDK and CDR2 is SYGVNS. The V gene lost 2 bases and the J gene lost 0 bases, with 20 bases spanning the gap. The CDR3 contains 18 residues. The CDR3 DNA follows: TGTGCCAGCAGTGAACCACCCACTGAGCGTACACACTCCTACGAGCAGTACTTC. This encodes CASSEPPTERTHSYEQYF.

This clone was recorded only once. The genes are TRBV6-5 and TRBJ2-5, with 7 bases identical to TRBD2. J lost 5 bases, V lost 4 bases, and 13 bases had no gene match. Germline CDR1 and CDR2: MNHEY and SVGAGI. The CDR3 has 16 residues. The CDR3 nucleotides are TGTGCCAGCAGTTCTGGTGGGAGGGCCGGTGGGGAGACCCAGTACTTC. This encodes CASSSGGRAGGETQYF.

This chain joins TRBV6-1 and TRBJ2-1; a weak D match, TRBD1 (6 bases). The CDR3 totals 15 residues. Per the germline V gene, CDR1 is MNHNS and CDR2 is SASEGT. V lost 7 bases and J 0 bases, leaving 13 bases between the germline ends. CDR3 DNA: TGTGCCAGCACCGTAGGGACAAACTCCTACAATGAGCAGTTCTTC. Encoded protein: CASTVGTNSYNEQFF.

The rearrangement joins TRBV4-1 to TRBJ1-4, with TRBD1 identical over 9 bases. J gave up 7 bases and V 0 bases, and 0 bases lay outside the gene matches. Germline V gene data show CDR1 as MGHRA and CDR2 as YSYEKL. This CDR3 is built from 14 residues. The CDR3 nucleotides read TGCGCCAGCAGCCAAGAGGGACAGGGTGAAAAACTGTTTTTT. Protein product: CASSQEGQGEKLFF.

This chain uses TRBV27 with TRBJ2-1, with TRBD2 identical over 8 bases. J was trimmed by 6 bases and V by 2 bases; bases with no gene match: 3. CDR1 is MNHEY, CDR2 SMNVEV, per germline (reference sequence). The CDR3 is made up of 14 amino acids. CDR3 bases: TGTGCCAGCAGTTTAAGCGGGGGCCTCAATGAGCAGTTCTTC. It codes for CASSLSGGLNEQFF.

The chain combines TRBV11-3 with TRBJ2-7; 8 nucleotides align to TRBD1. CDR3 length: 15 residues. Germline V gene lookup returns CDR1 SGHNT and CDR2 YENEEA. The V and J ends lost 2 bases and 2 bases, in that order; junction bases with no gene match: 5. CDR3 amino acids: CASSLLDRAAYEQYF. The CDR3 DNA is TGTGCCAGCAGCTTATTGGACAGGGCTGCCTACGAGCAGTACTTC.

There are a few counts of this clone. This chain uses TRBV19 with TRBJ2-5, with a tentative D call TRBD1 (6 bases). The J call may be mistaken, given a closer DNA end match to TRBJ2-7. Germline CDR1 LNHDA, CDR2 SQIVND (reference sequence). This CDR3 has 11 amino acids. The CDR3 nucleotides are TGTGCCAGTGGGGACATTTACGAGCAGTACTTC. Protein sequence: CASGDIYEQYF.

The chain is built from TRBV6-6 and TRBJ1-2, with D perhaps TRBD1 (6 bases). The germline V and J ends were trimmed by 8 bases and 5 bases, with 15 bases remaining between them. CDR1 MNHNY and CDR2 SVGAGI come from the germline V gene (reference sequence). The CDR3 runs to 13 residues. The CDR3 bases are TGTGCCAGCTGCCCTCGGGGACATTATGGCTACACCTTC. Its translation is CASCPRGHYGYTF.

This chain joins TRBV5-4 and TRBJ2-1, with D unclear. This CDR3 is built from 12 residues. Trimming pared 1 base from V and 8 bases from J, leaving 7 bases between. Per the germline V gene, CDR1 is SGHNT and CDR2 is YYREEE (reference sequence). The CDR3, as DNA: TGTGCCAGCAGCTTGAGTGTCCATGAGCAGTTCTTC. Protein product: CASSLSVHEQFF. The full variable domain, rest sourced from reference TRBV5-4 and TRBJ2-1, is ETGVTQSPTHLIKTRGQQVTLRCSSQSGHNTVSWYQQALGQGPQFIFQYYREEENGRGNFPPRFSGLQFPNYSSELNVNALELDDSALYLCASSLSVHEQFFGPGTRLTVL.

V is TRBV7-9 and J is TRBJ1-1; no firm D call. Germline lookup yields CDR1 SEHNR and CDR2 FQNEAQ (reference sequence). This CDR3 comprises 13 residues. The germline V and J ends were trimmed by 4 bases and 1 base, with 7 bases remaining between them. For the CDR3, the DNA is TGTGCCAGCAGCTCCTTACAGAACACTGAAGCTTTCTTT. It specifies CASSSLQNTEAFF.

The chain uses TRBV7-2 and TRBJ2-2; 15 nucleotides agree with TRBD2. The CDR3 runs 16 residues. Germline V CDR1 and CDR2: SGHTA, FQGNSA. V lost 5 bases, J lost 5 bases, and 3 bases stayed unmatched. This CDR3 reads CASSRGLAGGTGELFF. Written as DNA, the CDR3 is TGTGCCAGCAGCAGAGGACTAGCGGGAGGGACCGGGGAGCTGTTTTTT.